This record covers a single T cell receptor (beta chain). Its target is unknown. Germline loops: CDR1 SSHAT, CDR2 FNYEAQ (reference sequence). V trimming: 5 bases; J trimming: 3 bases; junction bases outside the gene matches: 5. The CDR3 extends over 15 amino acids. Isolated RNA was reverse transcribed in full, so expressed TCRB transcripts were sequenced. Measured with immunoSEQ multiplex PCR; TCRdb has only the in-frame clones, and not every one. The sample has 140,000 to 150,000 clones; 40% to 55% are singletons. The sample is drawn from a study of beta chain features in type 1 diabetes. The study, taken as a whole, reports: Patients' naive, central memory and Treg TCRB repertoires seemed closer to one another than those of healthy donors. VDJ junctions from patients with type 1 diabetes contained fewer insertions and more deletions.

The material sequenced was Tregs from blood. The source is a young man in good health. V gene TRBV7-7 combines with J gene TRBJ2-2, with 8 bases fitting TRBD2. Here the CDR3 reads CASSPGRAHTGELFF. The CDR3, as DNA: TGTGCCAGCAGCCCCGGGAGGGCGCACACCGGGGAGCTGTTTTTT. Complete variable domain (other parts from reference TRBV7-7 and TRBJ2-2): GAGVSQSPRYKVTKRGQDVTLRCDPISSHATLYWYQQALGQGPEFLTYFNYEAQPDKSGLPSDRFSAERPEGSISTLTIQRTEQRDSAMYRCASSPGRAHTGELFFGEGSRLTVL.